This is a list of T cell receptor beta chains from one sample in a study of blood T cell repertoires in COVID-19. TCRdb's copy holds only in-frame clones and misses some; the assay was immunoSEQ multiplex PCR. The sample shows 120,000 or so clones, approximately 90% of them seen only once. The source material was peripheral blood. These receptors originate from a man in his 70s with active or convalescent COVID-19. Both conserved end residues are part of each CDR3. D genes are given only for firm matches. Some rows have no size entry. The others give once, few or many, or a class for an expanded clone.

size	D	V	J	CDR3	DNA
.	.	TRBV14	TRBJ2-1	CASSQVRLAWQFF	TGTGCCAGCAGCCAAGTGAGGTTGGCTTGGCAGTTCTTC
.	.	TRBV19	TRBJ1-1	CASSDTENTEAFF	TGTGCCAGTAGTGACACCGAGAACACTGAAGCTTTCTTT
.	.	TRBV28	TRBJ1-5	CASSLGAWNQPQHF	TGTGCCAGCAGTTTGGGGGCCTGGAATCAGCCCCAGCATTTT
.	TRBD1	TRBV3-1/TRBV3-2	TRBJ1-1	CASSPTGDTEAFF	TGTGCCAGCAGCCCCACAGGGGACACTGAAGCTTTCTTT
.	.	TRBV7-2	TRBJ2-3	CASSSQGSTDTQYF	TGTGCCAGCAGCTCGCAGGGGTCCACAGATACGCAGTATTTT
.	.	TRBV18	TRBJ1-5	CASSPPAGLGQPQHF	TGTGCCAGCTCACCACCTGCGGGCCTTGGGCAGCCCCAGCATTTT
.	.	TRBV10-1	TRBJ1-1	CASSELPGGAEAFF	TGCGCCAGCAGTGAGTTGCCCGGAGGCGCTGAAGCTTTCTTT
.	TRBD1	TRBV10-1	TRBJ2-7	CASSVDRGRGHEQYF	TGCGCCAGCAGTGTAGACAGGGGCCGGGGCCACGAGCAGTACTTC
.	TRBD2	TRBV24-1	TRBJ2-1	CATSDSWTSRSNEQFF	TGTGCCACCAGTGATTCGTGGACTAGCAGATCCAATGAGCAGTTCTTC
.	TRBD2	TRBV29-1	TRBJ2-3	CSVLTSDIDTQYF	TGCAGCGTTTTGACTAGCGATATAGATACGCAGTATTTT
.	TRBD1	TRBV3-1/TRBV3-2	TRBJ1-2	CASSPGGTASNYGYTF	TGTGCCAGCAGCCCAGGAGGGACAGCTTCTAACTATGGCTACACCTTC
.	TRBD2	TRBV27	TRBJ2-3	CASSFTPGLAGRAWGTQYF	TGTGCCAGCAGTTTTACCCCGGGACTAGCGGGAAGGGCGTGGGGTACGCAGTATTTT
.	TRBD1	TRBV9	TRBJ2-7	CASSPTGADSYEQYF	TGTGCCAGCAGTCCCACAGGGGCCGATTCCTACGAGCAGTACTTC
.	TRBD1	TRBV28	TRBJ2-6	CASGQVLSGANVLTF	TGTGCCAGTGGACAGGTTCTTTCTGGGGCCAACGTCCTGACTTTC
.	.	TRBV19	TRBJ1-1	CASSTLGGTEAFF	TGTGCCAGTAGTACCCTAGGGGGCACTGAAGCTTTCTTT
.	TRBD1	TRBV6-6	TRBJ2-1	CASSPGTGWSYEQFF	TGTGCCAGCAGCCCAGGGACAGGGTGGTCTTATGAGCAGTTCTTC
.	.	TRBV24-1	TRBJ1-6	CATSPSSGGLVSPLHF	TGTGCCACCAGTCCCTCCTCGGGGGGACTGGTGTCACCCCTCCACTTT
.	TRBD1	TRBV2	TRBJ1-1	CASRDRTGGVAFF	TGTGCCAGCAGAGACCGGACAGGGGGCGTCGCTTTCTTT
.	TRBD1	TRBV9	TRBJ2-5	CASSGDRRQETQYF	TGTGCCAGCAGCGGGGACAGGCGCCAAGAGACCCAGTACTTC
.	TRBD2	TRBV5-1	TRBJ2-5	CASSSGLAGGETQYF	TGCGCCAGCAGCTCAGGACTAGCGGGAGGAGAGACCCAGTACTTC
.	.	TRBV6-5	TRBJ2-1	CASKNPGRGYFF	TGTGCCAGCAAAAACCCGGGGAGAGGTTATTTCTTC
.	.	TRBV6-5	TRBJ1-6	CATWELINSPLHF	TGTGCCACCTGGGAGCTGATTAATTCACCCCTCCACTTT
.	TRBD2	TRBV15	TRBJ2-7	CATSSRGGEQYF	TGTGCCACCAGCAGTCGCGGGGGCGAGCAGTACTTC
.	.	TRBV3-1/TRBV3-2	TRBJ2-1	CASSQASFEQFF	TGTGCCAGCAGCCAAGCTTCTTTTGAGCAGTTCTTC
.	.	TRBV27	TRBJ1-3	CASIGAGNTIYF	TGTGCCAGCATAGGGGCTGGAAACACCATATATTTT
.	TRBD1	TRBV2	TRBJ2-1	CASKGTGGRVYNEQFF	TGTGCCAGCAAGGGGACAGGGGGCCGGGTCTACAATGAGCAGTTCTTC
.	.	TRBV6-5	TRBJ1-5	CATTTVTGNQPQHF	TGTGCCACCACCACAGTGACGGGCAATCAGCCCCAGCATTTT
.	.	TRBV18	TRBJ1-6	CASSVGPGETSPLHF	TGTGCCAGCTCCGTTGGACCGGGGGAAACGTCACCCCTCCACTTT
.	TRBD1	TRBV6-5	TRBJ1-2	CASSRQGDYGYTF	TGTGCCAGCAGTCGACAGGGAGACTATGGCTACACCTTC
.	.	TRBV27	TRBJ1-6	CASSTLGQRNNSPLHF	TGTGCCAGCAGTACCCTCGGACAGCGAAATAATTCACCCCTCCACTTT
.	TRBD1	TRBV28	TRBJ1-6	CASRTWGQGSSSPLHF	TGTGCCAGCAGGACCTGGGGACAGGGGTCCAGTTCACCCCTCCACTTT
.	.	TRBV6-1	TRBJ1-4	CASSSGTYSEKLFF	TGTGCCAGCAGTTCCGGGACATATAGCGAAAAACTGTTTTTT
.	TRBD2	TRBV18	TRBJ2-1	CASSSATSGTYNEQFF	TGTGCCAGCTCATCCGCGACTAGCGGGACCTACAATGAGCAGTTCTTC
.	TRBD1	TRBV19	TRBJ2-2	CASSRQGANTGELFF	TGTGCCAGTAGTCGACAGGGGGCGAACACCGGGGAGCTGTTTTTT
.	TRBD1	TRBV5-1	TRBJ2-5	CASIPGQATRETQYF	TGCGCCAGCATACCGGGACAGGCTACGCGGGAGACCCAGTACTTC
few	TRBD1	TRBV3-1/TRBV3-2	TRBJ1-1	CASSSTGGTEAFF	TGTGCCAGCAGCTCTACAGGGGGAACTGAAGCTTTCTTT
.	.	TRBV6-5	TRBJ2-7	CASSSTTPREQYF	TGTGCCAGCAGTTCGACCACCCCTAGGGAGCAGTACTTC
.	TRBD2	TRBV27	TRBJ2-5	CASSGRGGQETQYF	TGTGCCAGCAGTGGCCGCGGGGGCCAAGAGACCCAGTACTTC
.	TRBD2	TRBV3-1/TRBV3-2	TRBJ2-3	CASSRGLAGVDTQYF	TGTGCCAGCAGCCGAGGACTAGCGGGAGTGGATACGCAGTATTTT
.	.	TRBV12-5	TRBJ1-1	CASVGGTEAFF	TGTGCTAGTGTAGGGGGCACTGAAGCTTTCTTT
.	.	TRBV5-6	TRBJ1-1	CASSGIDREVTEAFF	TGTGCCAGCAGCGGAATCGACAGAGAGGTCACCGAAGCTTTCTTT
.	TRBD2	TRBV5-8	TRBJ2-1	CASSSGGTSGLDNEQFF	TGTGCCAGCAGCTCCGGGGGAACTAGCGGATTAGACAATGAGCAGTTCTTC
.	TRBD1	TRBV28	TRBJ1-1	CASSIDRAPGGTEAFF	TGTGCCAGCAGCATTGACAGGGCCCCTGGGGGCACTGAAGCTTTCTTT
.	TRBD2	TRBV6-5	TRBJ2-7	CASSKTSGSIYEQYF	TGTGCCAGCAGCAAAACTAGCGGGAGTATCTACGAGCAGTACTTC